The 9 T cell receptor beta chains below were found in one sample sequenced in a study of blood T cell repertoires in COVID-19. Sequenced by immunoSEQ multiplex PCR; TCRdb stores in-frame clones only, minus some. The sample has approximately 160,000 clones; approximately 87% are singletons. Sample: PBMCs or T cells enriched from blood (not recorded which). The receptors were gathered from a woman in her fifties or sixties who had recovered from COVID-19.

This rearrangement joins TRBV6-5 to TRBJ1-1; no firm D call. The CDR3 sequence is 15 residues long. Between the trimmed V and J ends, which lost 6 bases and 1 base, there was a span of 15 bases. The germline V gene encodes CDR1 MNHEY and CDR2 SVGAGI. DNA for the CDR3: TGTGCCAGCAGACCCGCGGTCGGCACGAACACTGAAGCTTTCTTT. Protein product: CASRPAVGTNTEAFF.

This clone was detected only once. The rearrangement joins TRBV6-2 or TRBV6-3 to TRBJ2-7; possibly TRBD2 for D (5 bases). The CDR3 totals 12 residues. Germline CDR1 is MNHEY and CDR2 is SVGEGT. V lost 4 bases and J lost 5, with 9 bases in between. The CDR3 region is CASSLTGNEQYV. The CDR3 bases are TGTGCCAGCAGTTTGACCGGGAACGAGCAGTACGTC.

This chain uses TRBV7-3 with TRBJ2-1, with 11 bases that match TRBD2. CDR1 and CDR2 from the germline V gene are SGHTA and FQGTGA. The J segment lost 4 bases and the V segment lost 0 bases, leaving 8 bases of the junction unmatched. The length of the CDR3 is 18 residues. The CDR3 sequence: CASSLTGTSGGLYNEQFF. The CDR3 DNA sequence: TGTGCCAGCAGCTTAACTGGTACTAGCGGGGGCCTATACAATGAGCAGTTCTTC. The full variable domain, its missing parts supplied by reference TRBV7-3 and TRBJ2-1, is GAGVSQTPSNKVTEKGKYVELRCDPISGHTALYWYRQSLGQGPEFLIYFQGTGAADDSGLPNDRFFAVRPEGSVSTLKIQRTERGDSAVYLCASSLTGTSGGLYNEQFFGPGTRLTVL.

This chain connects TRBV6-5 to TRBJ2-1; D may be TRBD2 (5 bases). The CDR3 is 14 residues long. Germline CDR1 MNHEY, CDR2 SVGAGI. V lost 6 bases, J lost 0 bases, and 9 bases lay in between. CDR3 in DNA: TGTGCCAGCAGAGAGCGGAGCTCCTACAATGAGCAGTTCTTC. Its protein is CASRERSSYNEQFF.

This clone was observed a handful of times. The gene calls are TRBV11-3 and TRBJ1-1; D not certain. Trimming shortened V by 1 base and J by 5 bases, and 5 bases separated the two germline ends. Germline CDR1 SGHNT, CDR2 YENEEA. The CDR3 consists of 12 residues. The CDR3, as DNA: TGTGCCAGCAGCTTAGTTAGAACTGAAGCTTTCTTT. Residues: CASSLVRTEAFF.

Concerning this clone: Other nucleotide sequences from this sample produce the same CDR3. The V gene is TRBV14, the J gene TRBJ1-3; D is perhaps TRBD1 (6 bases). CDR3 length: 15 amino acids. Deletions cut 4 bases from V and 2 bases from J, with 12 bases between. Germline V gene sequence: CDR1 SGHDN, CDR2 FVKESK. The CDR3 reads CASSPTGTPGNTIYF. The DNA of the CDR3 is TGTGCCAGCAGCCCAACAGGGACCCCTGGAAACACCATATATTTT.

This chain joins TRBV29-1 and TRBJ2-5; TRBD2 aligns across 7 bases. The V gene's germline CDR1 is SQVTM and CDR2 ANQGSEA. The CDR3 is 15 amino acids. The V and J ends lost 3 bases and 5 bases, in that order; junction bases with no gene match: 12. CDR3 loop: CSVDGRDYPPETQYF. The CDR3 bases are TGCAGCGTTGATGGAAGGGACTACCCGCCTGAGACCCAGTACTTC.

The J gene is TRBJ1-5, the V gene TRBV4-2; D is possibly TRBD1 (6 bases). The germline V and J ends were trimmed by 2 bases and 0 bases, with 14 bases remaining between them. The germline CDR1 and CDR2 sequences are LGHNA and YNFKEQ. The CDR3 sequence is 17 residues long. CDR3 nucleotides: TGTGCCAGCAGCCAATGGGTGGGGGCGAGTAGCAATCAGCCCCAGCATTTT. This translates into CASSQWVGASSNQPQHF.

This chain joins TRBV15 and TRBJ2-1, with 11 bases aligning to TRBD1. The CDR3 is 16 amino acids. The V gene end was trimmed by 5 bases and the J gene end by 1 base; junction bases not matched to a gene: 4. From germline, CDR1 is LNHNV and CDR2 YYDKDF (reference sequence). The CDR3 is CATSGGQGASYNEQFF. CDR3 DNA sequence: TGTGCCACCAGCGGAGGACAGGGGGCTTCCTACAATGAGCAGTTCTTC. The full variable domain, in which reference TRBV15 and TRBJ2-1 provide the parts outside the CDR3, is DAMVIQNPRYQVTQFGKPVTLSCSQTLNHNVMYWYQQKSSQAPKLLFHYYDKDFNNEADTPDNFQSRRPNTSFCFLDIRSPGLGDTAMYLCATSGGQGASYNEQFFGPGTRLTVL.